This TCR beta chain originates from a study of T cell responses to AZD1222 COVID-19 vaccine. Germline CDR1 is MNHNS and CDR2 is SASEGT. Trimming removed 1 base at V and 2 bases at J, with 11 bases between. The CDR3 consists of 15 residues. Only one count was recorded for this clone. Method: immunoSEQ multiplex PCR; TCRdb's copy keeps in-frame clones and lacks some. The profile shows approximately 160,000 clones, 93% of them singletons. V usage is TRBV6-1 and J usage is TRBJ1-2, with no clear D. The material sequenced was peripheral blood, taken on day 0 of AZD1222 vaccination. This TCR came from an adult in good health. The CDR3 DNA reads TGTGCCAGCAGTGAAGAGGTCTCCATCAACTATGGCTACACCTTC. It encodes CASSEEVSINYGYTF.